This T cell receptor (beta chain) was identified in a study of blood T cell repertoires in COVID-19. TCRdb keeps only in-frame clones here, not all; method: immunoSEQ multiplex PCR. This table holds around 370,000 clones, approximately 90% found once. There are 14 residues in the CDR3. J gave up 6 bases and V 6 bases, and 10 bases lay outside the gene matches. CDR1 and CDR2 from the germline V gene are MNHEY and SMNVEV (reference sequence). This chain uses TRBV27 with TRBJ2-7; 8 bases fit TRBD1. The sequence was obtained from a young woman who had recovered from COVID-19. The sample taken for sequencing was PBMCs or T cells enriched from blood (not recorded which). CDR3 nucleotides: TGTGCCAGCAGCATAATCGGACAGGGCGGCGAGCAGTACTTC. It translates to CASSIIGQGGEQYF.